Each of the 15 T cell receptor beta chains below was sequenced from the same sample in a study of graft-versus-host responses after intestinal transplantation. Assay used: immunoSEQ multiplex PCR; TCRdb lists only in-frame clones, some missing. This table has about 4,800 clones, over 25% appearing once. This sample comprised alloreactive CD4+ T cells from a mixed lymphocyte reaction culture, obtained before transplantation. Described subset: CFSE-low proliferating T cells sorted from approximately 6-day pre-transplant mixed lymphocyte reaction (GvH or HvG direction). These TCRs come from a human patient who was an organ donor for intestinal transplantation.

Only one count was recorded for this clone. The chain combines TRBV10-3 with TRBJ2-2; 12 bases match TRBD2. CDR1 and CDR2 from the germline V gene are ENHRY and SYGVKD. The CDR3 length is 17 residues. The trim removed 10 bases at V and 0 bases at J, leaving 9 bases unmatched. This CDR3 reads CATTGLAGSPNTGELFF. DNA for the CDR3: TGTGCCACCACCGGACTAGCGGGGAGTCCGAACACCGGGGAGCTGTTTTTT.

J is TRBJ1-3 and V is TRBV7-2, with D maybe TRBD1 (6 bases). V was trimmed by 3 bases and J by 0 bases, leaving 6 bases between them. Germline-derived CDR1 and CDR2 are SGHTA and FQGNSA. The CDR3 runs 14 residues. CDR3 loop: CASSLGHSGNTIYF. Here the CDR3 DNA reads TGTGCCAGCAGCTTGGGACACTCTGGAAACACCATATATTTT.

This chain connects TRBV11-3 to TRBJ2-7, with D unclear. The CDR3 has 14 amino acids. The V end lost 5 bases, the J end lost 4 bases, and 15 bases lay between the germline ends. CDR1 is SGHNT and CDR2 is YENEEA in the germline V gene. In DNA, the CDR3 is TGTGCCAGCAGCCCGAGACCGCCAGGTTACGAGCAGTACTTC. Encoded protein: CASSPRPPGYEQYF.

J is TRBJ1-5 and V is TRBV12-5; TRBD1 aligns across 12 bases. The CDR3 extends over 18 amino acids. The J segment lost 4 bases and the V segment lost 3 bases, leaving 10 bases of the junction unmatched. The V gene's germline CDR1 is LGHNT and CDR2 FRNRAP. The CDR3 coding sequence is TGTGCTAGTGGTTTCCCCTGGGACAGGGGGCTTAAGAATCAGCCCCAGCATTTT. It translates to CASGFPWDRGLKNQPQHF.

The gene calls are TRBV7-9 and TRBJ1-2, with a weak D call TRBD1 (5 bases). Trimming cost V 7 bases and J 2 bases, with 17 bases left between them. The CDR3 runs 15 residues. Germline V CDR1 and CDR2: SEHNR, FQNEAQ (reference sequence). CDR3 sequence reads: CASTPWLGANYGYTF. In DNA form, the CDR3 reads TGTGCCAGCACCCCCTGGTTAGGGGCAAACTATGGCTACACCTTC. The whole variable domain, filled in from reference TRBV7-9 and TRBJ1-2, reads DTGVSQNPRHKITKRGQNVTFRCDPISEHNRLYWYRQTLGQGPEFLTYFQNEAQLEKSRLLSDRFSAERPKGSFSTLEIQRTEQGDSAMYLCASTPWLGANYGYTFGSGTRLTVV.

V is TRBV9 and J is TRBJ2-5; 9 positions match TRBD2. The V and J ends lost 0 bases and 2 bases, in that order; junction bases with no gene match: 5. CDR3 size: 16 residues. CDR1 is SGDLS, CDR2 YYNGEE, per germline. The CDR3 DNA sequence: TGTGCCAGCAGCGTAGCTCCAGCGGGGGGACAAGAGACCCAGTACTTC. Amino acid sequence: CASSVAPAGGQETQYF.

The chain joins TRBV4-1 to TRBJ2-1, with 7 positions matching TRBD1. V lost 4 bases to trimming and J lost 0 bases; unmatched junction nucleotides: 18. This CDR3 has 20 amino acids. Per the germline V gene, CDR1 is MGHRA and CDR2 is YSYEKL. CDR3: CASSRFPGQRSGVSYNEQFF. CDR3 bases: TGCGCCAGCAGCCGTTTCCCGGGACAGCGATCTGGCGTCTCCTACAATGAGCAGTTCTTC.

The chain couples TRBV5-1 to TRBJ2-5; TRBD2 might be the D (5 bases). Deletions cut 0 bases from V and 10 bases from J, with 16 bases between. Germline lookup yields CDR1 SGHRS and CDR2 YFSETQ. The CDR3 has 14 residues. CDR3 sequence (DNA): TGCGCCAGCAGCTTGGGTCCTAGCAGGCCGGGCCAGTACTTC. Amino acids: CASSLGPSRPGQYF.

This clone was seen only a few times. This rearrangement joins TRBV5-3 to TRBJ1-1; D gene uncertain. TRBV5-3 is identified as an open reading frame with a role that is uncertain. V gave up 4 bases and J gave up 4 bases, with 20 bases separating them. The CDR3 sequence is 16 residues long. CDR3 residues: CARSPDPFQVSTEAFF. In DNA, the CDR3 is TGTGCCAGAAGCCCCGACCCGTTCCAGGTGAGCACTGAAGCTTTCTTT.

This chain joins TRBV4-1 and TRBJ2-1; the D call may be TRBD1 or TRBD2 (6 bases each). Germline V lookup: CDR1 MGHRA, CDR2 YSYEKL. V shed 0 bases and J shed 3 bases, with 12 bases lying between them. The CDR3 consists of 16 residues. DNA of the CDR3: TGCGCCAGCAGCCAAGATTGGGGGGCTCACTACAATGAGCAGTTCTTC. Protein: CASSQDWGAHYNEQFF.

By share, this clone counts as medium-sized (0.01 to 0.1%). The chain combines TRBV5-4 with TRBJ2-7; 9 positions agree with TRBD2. The CDR3 consists of 17 residues. Germline CDR1 reads SGHNT; CDR2 reads YYREEE (reference sequence). V lost 2 bases to trimming and J lost 3 bases; unmatched junction nucleotides: 12. CDR3 coding DNA: TGTGCCAGCAGCTTCATACGCGGGGGGGGGAACATCTACGAGCAGTACTTC. Protein product: CASSFIRGGGNIYEQYF.

In its sample, this clone ranks as medium-sized. The chain recombines TRBV4-2 with TRBJ2-3, with 7 bases aligning to TRBD2. CDR1 and CDR2 (germline): LGHNA, YNFKEQ. This CDR3 spans 18 amino acids. V gave up 0 bases and J gave up 1 base; unmatched junction bases: 10. The CDR3 is CASSQDRWLADRTDTQYF. CDR3 in DNA: TGTGCCAGCAGCCAAGATCGATGGCTAGCGGACCGCACAGATACGCAGTATTTT.

The V gene is TRBV2, the J gene TRBJ2-3; tentatively, D is TRBD2 (6 bases). Germline V gives CDR1 SNHLY, CDR2 FYNNEI. V was cut by 6 bases and J by 4 bases, with 17 bases left in between. This CDR3 region has 15 residues. CDR3: CASSSRGSGADTQYF. The CDR3 coding sequence is TGTGCCAGCAGCTCGCGGGGTAGTGGTGCAGATACGCAGTATTTT.

There are a few counts of this clone. This chain links TRBV23-1 with TRBJ2-7; 7 bases align to TRBD2. TRBV23-1 is known as an ORF, though its function is uncertain. This CDR3 has 15 amino acids. V was pared by 1 base and J by 2 bases, with 5 bases of the junction left unmatched. CDR3 loop: CASSQYWGGAYEQYF. DNA of the CDR3: TGCGCCAGCAGTCAATATTGGGGGGGAGCCTACGAGCAGTACTTC.

This clone was counted a few times. The rearrangement joins TRBV5-1 to TRBJ1-2; no clear D gene. In germline, CDR1 is SGHRS, CDR2 YFSETQ. The germline V and J ends were trimmed by 0 bases and 5 bases, with 2 bases remaining between them. The CDR3 totals 11 residues. CDR3 sequence: CASSLGYGYTF. The CDR3 coding sequence is TGCGCCAGCAGCTTGGGATATGGCTACACCTTC.